These T cell receptor beta chains were read from a single sample in a study of immune heterogeneity within non-small cell lung tumors. TCRdb processed the multiplex PCR reads anew with MiXCR; each CDR3 protein has one entry. The sample comprises 15,000 to 20,000 distinct CDR3 sequences, around 28% of which are singletons, and 4% rests with the top ten. The source material was lung tumor tissue. The receptor set was obtained from a man aged 40-50 years with non-small cell lung cancer. Both conserved end residues are part of each CDR3. Fields, in order: D gene, clone size, J gene, V gene, CDR3 protein, CDR3 DNA. A D gene is named only where the DNA matches it firmly. Clone size is not always given. Where it is, it says once, few, many or a class for expanded clones.

TRBD1 | . | TRBJ1-5 | TRBV20-1 | CSSTQGASNQPQHF | TGCAGTTCAACACAGGGGGCAAGCAATCAGCCCCAGCATTTT
. | few | TRBJ2-6 | TRBV10-3 | CAISESYNRQPSGANVLTF | TGTGCCATCAGTGAGTCCTACAACCGACAGCCCTCTGGGGCCAACGTCCTGACTTTC
. | . | TRBJ2-5 | TRBV10-3 | CAISVKAREETQHF | TGTGCCATCAGTGTGAAGGCTAGAGAAGAGACCCAGCACTTC
TRBD2 | few | TRBJ2-1 | TRBV10-3 | CAISGLAGGSSSYNEQFF | TGTGCCATCAGCGGACTAGCGGGAGGTTCGAGCTCCTACAATGAGCAGTTCTTC
TRBD2 | . | TRBJ2-3 | TRBV12-3/TRBV12-4 | CASSLGPAGGPDSQYF | TGTGCCAGCAGTTTAGGGCCAGCGGGAGGACCAGATTCGCAGTATTTT
. | medium-sized | TRBJ2-3 | TRBV11-3 | CASSNWGAGTDTQYF | TGTGCCAGCAGTAATTGGGGCGCGGGCACAGATACGCAGTATTTT
TRBD1 | many | TRBJ2-5 | TRBV19 | CASSQTGGAETQYF | TGTGCCAGTAGTCAAACAGGGGGCGCAGAGACCCAGTACTTC
. | many | TRBJ2-7 | TRBV3-1 | CASSRELQSYEQYF | TGTGCCAGCAGCCGAGAGCTACAGAGCTACGAGCAGTACTTC
. | medium-sized | TRBJ1-2 | TRBV10-3 | CAIRPNLTLGYTF | TGTGCCATCAGGCCGAACCTCACCCTTGGCTACACCTTC
. | many | TRBJ2-7 | TRBV11-3 | CASSLLAGTTAYEQYF | TGTGCCAGCAGCTTATTGGCGGGGACGACGGCCTACGAGCAGTACTTC
TRBD1 | . | TRBJ2-2 | TRBV15 | CATRTYRGRTGELFF | TGTGCCACCAGAACCTACAGGGGGCGGACCGGGGAGCTGTTTTTT
TRBD1 | many | TRBJ2-5 | TRBV7-9 | CASSRTGTGGVKTQYF | TGTGCCAGCAGCCGGACCGGGACAGGGGGCGTTAAGACCCAGTACTTC
. | few | TRBJ1-4 | TRBV9 | CASSVFRQTLIEKLFF | TGTGCCAGCAGCGTTTTCCGACAGACCTTAATCGAAAAACTGTTTTTT
. | few | TRBJ2-1 | TRBV9 | CASSALNEQFF | TGTGCCAGCAGCGCTCTTAATGAGCAGTTCTTC